The present T cell receptor (beta chain) was sequenced within a study of PD-L1 blockade in urothelial cancer. About the study: When patients started atezolizumab around 2014, it was given at 1,200 mg intravenously every 3 weeks. Male sex and bladder-origin urothelial cancer characterized about 85% of the roughly 30 patients. Blood analysis occurred 3 weeks (second dose) and 6 weeks after treatment start.

The repertoire was sequenced with immunoSEQ multiplex PCR; TCRdb's copy has only in-frame clones and lacks some. The table shows 90,000 to 120,000 clones, with 70% to 90% occurring only once. Notes on this clone: Its antigen is as yet unknown.

V gave up 6 bases and J gave up 1 base; unmatched junction bases: 4. CDR1 LNHNV and CDR2 YYDKDF come from the germline V gene (reference sequence). The CDR3 covers 14 residues. Findings and limits, study-wide: Tumor-associated TCR clones expanded more in blood at 3 weeks in patients with durable benefit.

Sequencing was performed on PBMCs, taken around atezolizumab (anti-PD-L1) treatment. This TCR was recovered from a man between 50 and 59 years old with urothelial cancer. The genes are TRBV15 and TRBJ1-1; 8 nucleotides line up with TRBD1. CDR3 in DNA: TGTGCCACCAGAAACAGGGGGGCGAACACTGAAGCTTTCTTT. Translating it yields CATRNRGANTEAFF.